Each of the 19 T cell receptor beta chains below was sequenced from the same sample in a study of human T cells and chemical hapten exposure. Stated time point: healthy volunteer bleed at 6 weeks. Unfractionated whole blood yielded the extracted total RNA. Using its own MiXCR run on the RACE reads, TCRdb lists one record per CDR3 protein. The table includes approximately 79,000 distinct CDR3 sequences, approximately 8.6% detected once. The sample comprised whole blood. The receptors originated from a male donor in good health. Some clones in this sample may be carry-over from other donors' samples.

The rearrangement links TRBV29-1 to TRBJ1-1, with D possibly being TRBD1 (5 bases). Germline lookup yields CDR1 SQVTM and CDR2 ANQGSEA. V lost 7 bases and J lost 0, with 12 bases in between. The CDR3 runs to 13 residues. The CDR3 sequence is CSAQTGMNTEAFF. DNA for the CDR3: TGCAGCGCCCAAACAGGTATGAACACTGAAGCTTTCTTT.

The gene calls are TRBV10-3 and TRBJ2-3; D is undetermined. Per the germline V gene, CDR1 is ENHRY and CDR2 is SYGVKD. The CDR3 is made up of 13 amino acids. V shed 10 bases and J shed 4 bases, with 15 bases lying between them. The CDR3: CATSTEIADTQYF. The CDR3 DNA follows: TGTGCCACCTCGACCGAAATAGCAGATACGCAGTATTTT.

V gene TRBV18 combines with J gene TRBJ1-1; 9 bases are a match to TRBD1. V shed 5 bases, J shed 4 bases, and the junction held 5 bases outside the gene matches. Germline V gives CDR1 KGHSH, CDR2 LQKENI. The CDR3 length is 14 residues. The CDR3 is CASSVGQGGTEAFF. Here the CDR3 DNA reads TGTGCCAGCTCAGTGGGACAGGGAGGCACTGAAGCTTTCTTT.

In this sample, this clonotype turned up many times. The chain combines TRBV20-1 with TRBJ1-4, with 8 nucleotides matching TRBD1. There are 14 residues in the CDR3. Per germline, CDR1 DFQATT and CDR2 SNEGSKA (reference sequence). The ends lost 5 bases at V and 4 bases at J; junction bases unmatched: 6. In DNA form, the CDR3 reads TGCAGTGCTGAGGACAGGGACCGTAATGAAAAACTGTTTTTT. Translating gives CSAEDRDRNEKLFF.

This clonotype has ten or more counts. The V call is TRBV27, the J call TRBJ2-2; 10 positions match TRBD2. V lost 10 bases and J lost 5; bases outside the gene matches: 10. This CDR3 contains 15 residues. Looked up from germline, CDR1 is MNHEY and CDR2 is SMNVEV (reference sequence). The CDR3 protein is CATLSRTSGTGELFF. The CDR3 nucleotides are TGTGCCACCCTGTCTCGGACTAGCGGTACCGGGGAGCTGTTTTTT.

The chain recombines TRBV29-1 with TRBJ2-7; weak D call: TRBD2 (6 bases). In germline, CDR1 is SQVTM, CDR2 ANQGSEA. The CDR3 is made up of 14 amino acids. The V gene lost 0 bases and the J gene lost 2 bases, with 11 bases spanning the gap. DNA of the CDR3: TGCAGCGTTGAAGATGGAGGGAAGCCCTACGAGCAGTACTTC. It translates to CSVEDGGKPYEQYF.

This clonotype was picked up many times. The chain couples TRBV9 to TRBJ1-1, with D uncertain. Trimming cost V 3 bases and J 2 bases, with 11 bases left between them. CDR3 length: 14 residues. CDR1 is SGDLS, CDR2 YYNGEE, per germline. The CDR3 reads CASSDGRLNTEAFF. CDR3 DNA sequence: TGTGCCAGCAGCGACGGGAGGCTCAACACTGAAGCTTTCTTT.

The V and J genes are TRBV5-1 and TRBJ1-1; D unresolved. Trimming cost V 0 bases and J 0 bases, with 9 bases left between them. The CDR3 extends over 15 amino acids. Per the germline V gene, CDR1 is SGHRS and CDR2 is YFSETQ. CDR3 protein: CASSLVEQVNTEAFF. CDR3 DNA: TGCGCCAGCAGCTTGGTTGAGCAGGTGAACACTGAAGCTTTCTTT.

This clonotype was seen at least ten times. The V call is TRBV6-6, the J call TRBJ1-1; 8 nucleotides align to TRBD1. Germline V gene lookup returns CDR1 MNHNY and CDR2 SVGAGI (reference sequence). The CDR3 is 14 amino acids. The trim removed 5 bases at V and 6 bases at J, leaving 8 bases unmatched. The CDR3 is CASSEQGVAAEAFF. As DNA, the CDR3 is TGTGCCAGCAGTGAACAGGGGGTTGCTGCTGAAGCTTTCTTT.

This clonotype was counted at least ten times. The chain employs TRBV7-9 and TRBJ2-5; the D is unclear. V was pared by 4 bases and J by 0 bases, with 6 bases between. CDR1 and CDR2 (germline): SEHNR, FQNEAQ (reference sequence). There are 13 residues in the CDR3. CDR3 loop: CASSSDNQETQYF. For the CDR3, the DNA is TGTGCCAGCAGCTCCGACAACCAAGAGACCCAGTACTTC. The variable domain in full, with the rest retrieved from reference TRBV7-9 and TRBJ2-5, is DTGVSQNPRHKITKRGQNVTFRCDPISEHNRLYWYRQTLGQGPEFLTYFQNEAQLEKSRLLSDRFSAERPKGSFSTLEIQRTEQGDSAMYLCASSSDNQETQYFGPGTRLLVL.

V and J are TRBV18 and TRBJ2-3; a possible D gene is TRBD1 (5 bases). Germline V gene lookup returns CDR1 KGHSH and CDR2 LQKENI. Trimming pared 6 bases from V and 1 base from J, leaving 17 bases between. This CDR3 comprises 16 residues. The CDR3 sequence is CASSPDNFRGTDTQYF. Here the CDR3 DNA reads TGTGCCAGCTCCCCGGACAATTTTCGGGGCACAGATACGCAGTATTTT.

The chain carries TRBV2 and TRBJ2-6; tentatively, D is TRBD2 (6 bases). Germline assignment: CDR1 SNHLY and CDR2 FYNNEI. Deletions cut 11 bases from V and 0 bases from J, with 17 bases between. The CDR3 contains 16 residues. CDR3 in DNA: TGTGCCGGCGGGGCCGCGAAATACTCTGGGGCCAACGTCCTGACTTTC. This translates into CAGGAAKYSGANVLTF.

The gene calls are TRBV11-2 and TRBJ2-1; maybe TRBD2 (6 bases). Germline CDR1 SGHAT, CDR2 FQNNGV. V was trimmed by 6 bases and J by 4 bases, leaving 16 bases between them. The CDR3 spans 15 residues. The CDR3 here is CASRQPGLGYNEQFF. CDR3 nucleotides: TGTGCCAGCAGGCAACCGGGACTTGGGTACAATGAGCAGTTCTTC. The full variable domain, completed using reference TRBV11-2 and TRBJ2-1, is EAGVAQSPRYKIIEKRQSVAFWCNPISGHATLYWYQQILGQGPKLLIQFQNNGVVDDSQLPKDRFSAERLKGVDSTLKIQPAKLEDSAVYLCASRQPGLGYNEQFFGPGTRLTVL.

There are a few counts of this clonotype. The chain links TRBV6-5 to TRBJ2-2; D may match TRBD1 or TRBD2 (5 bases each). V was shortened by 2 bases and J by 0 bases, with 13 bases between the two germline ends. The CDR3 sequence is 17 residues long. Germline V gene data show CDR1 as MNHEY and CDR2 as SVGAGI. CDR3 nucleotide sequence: TGTGCCAGCAGTTACACACCGGGACGAGCGAACACCGGGGAGCTGTTTTTT. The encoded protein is CASSYTPGRANTGELFF.

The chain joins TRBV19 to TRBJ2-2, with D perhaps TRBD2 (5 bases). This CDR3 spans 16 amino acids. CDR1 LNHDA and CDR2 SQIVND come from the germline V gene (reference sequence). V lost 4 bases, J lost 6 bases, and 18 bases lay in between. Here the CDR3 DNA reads TGTGCCAGTAGTAGGGCGGACTCAAACACGGCCGGGGAGCTGTTTTTT. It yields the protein CASSRADSNTAGELFF.

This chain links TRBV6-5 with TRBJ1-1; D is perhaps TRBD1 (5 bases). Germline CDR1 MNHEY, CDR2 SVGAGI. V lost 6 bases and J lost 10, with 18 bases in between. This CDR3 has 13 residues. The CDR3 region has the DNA TGTGCCAGCAGCCTGACCCTTCAGGGTGCAGCTTTCTTT. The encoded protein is CASSLTLQGAAFF.

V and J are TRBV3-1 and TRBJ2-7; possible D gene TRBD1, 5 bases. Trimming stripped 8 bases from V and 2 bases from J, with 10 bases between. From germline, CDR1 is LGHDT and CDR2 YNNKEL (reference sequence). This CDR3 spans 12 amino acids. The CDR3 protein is CASQGPAYEQYF. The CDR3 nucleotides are TGTGCCAGCCAGGGCCCCGCCTACGAGCAGTACTTC.

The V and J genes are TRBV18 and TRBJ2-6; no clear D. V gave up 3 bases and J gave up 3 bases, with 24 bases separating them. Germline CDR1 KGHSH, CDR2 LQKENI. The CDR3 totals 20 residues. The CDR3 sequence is CASSPLVPEVDRSGANVLTF. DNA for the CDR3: TGTGCCAGCTCACCTCTCGTGCCCGAGGTAGACCGTAGTGGGGCCAACGTCCTGACTTTC.

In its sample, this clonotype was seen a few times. The CDR3 DNA reads TGTGCCAGCAGTGAAAGACAGGGTGCAGATACGCAGTATTTT. This codes for CASSERQGADTQYF. The genes are TRBV2 and TRBJ2-3; TRBD1 aligns across 7 bases. Germline values: CDR1 SNHLY, CDR2 FYNNEI. J lost 4 bases, V lost 2 bases, and 3 bases had no gene match. The CDR3 contains 14 residues. Looking up the rest from reference TRBV2 and TRBJ2-3 gives the full variable domain: EPEVTQTPSHQVTQMGQEVILRCVPISNHLYFYWYRQILGQKVEFLVSFYNNEISEKSEIFDDQFSVERPDGSNFTLKIRSTKLEDSAMYFCASSERQGADTQYFGPGTRLTVL.